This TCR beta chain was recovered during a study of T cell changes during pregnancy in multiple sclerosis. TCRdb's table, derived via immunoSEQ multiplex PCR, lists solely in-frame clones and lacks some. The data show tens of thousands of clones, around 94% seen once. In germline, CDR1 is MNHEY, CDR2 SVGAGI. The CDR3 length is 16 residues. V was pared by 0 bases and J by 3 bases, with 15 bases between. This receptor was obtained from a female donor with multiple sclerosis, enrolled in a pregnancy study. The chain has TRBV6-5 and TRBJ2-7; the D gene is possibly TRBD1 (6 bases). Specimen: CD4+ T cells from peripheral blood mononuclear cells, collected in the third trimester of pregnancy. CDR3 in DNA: TGTGCCAGCAGTTACTCGATGCAGGGGAAAAACTACGAGCAGTACTTC. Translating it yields CASSYSMQGKNYEQYF.